These 14 T cell receptor beta chains were sequenced from one sample in a study of Ad26.COV2.S vaccination and SARS-CoV-2 variants. Some clones are missing from TCRdb's copy, which holds only in-frame ones; the method was immunoSEQ multiplex PCR. Here the sample spans 200,000 to 250,000 clones, approximately 87% being singletons. This sample's treatment: some 20 received Ad26.COV2.S at low or high dose, single or two shots; several received placebo; per-sample allocation not given. Samples analyzed were those drawn on day 63 after the first vaccine or placebo injection. The sample in question was peripheral blood, obtained in a trial of Ad26.COV2.S vaccine versus placebo. The receptors were gathered from a person between 18 and 65 years old who received the Ad26.COV2.S COVID-19 vaccine or a placebo.

This clone has just one count. This chain joins TRBV15 and TRBJ1-2; 9 bases are shared with TRBD1. Per the germline V gene, CDR1 is LNHNV and CDR2 is YYDKDF (reference sequence). The trim removed 3 bases at V and 2 bases at J, leaving 7 bases unmatched. The CDR3 has 16 amino acids. CDR3 in DNA: TGTGCCACCAGCAGGGGGACAGGGATCCCAAACTATGGCTACACCTTC. This encodes CATSRGTGIPNYGYTF.

The chain is built from TRBV11-2 and TRBJ2-7; D is possibly TRBD2 (6 bases). The CDR3 length is 14 residues. Germline V gene lookup returns CDR1 SGHAT and CDR2 FQNNGV. Trimming took 1 base from V and 3 from J, leaving 10 bases between them. CDR3 region: CASSLAGGLYEQYF. In DNA, the CDR3 is TGTGCCAGCAGCTTAGCTGGGGGACTCTACGAGCAGTACTTC. The variable domain in full, completed from reference TRBV11-2 and TRBJ2-7, reads EAGVAQSPRYKIIEKRQSVAFWCNPISGHATLYWYQQILGQGPKLLIQFQNNGVVDDSQLPKDRFSAERLKGVDSTLKIQPAKLEDSAVYLCASSLAGGLYEQYFGPGTRLTVT.

The V gene is TRBV24-1, the J gene TRBJ1-5; a weak D match, TRBD1 (5 bases). V was clipped by 11 bases and J by 5 bases, with 9 bases between them. The CDR3 is 11 amino acids. Germline V lookup: CDR1 KGHDR, CDR2 SFDVKD. The CDR3 protein is CAKEGDQPQHF. The CDR3 coding sequence is TGTGCCAAAGAAGGGGATCAGCCCCAGCATTTT.

This sequence joins TRBV6-5 and TRBJ2-1; D not certain. V was shortened by 4 bases and J by 0 bases, with 10 bases between the two germline ends. This CDR3 has 15 amino acids. Germline CDR1 reads MNHEY; CDR2 reads SVGAGI. CDR3 sequence reads: CASSLYGSSYNEQFF. CDR3 DNA: TGTGCCAGCAGTTTATACGGATCCTCCTACAATGAGCAGTTCTTC.

The chain recombines TRBV10-3 with TRBJ1-5; D is uncertain. The CDR3 is made up of 14 amino acids. Trimming cost V 0 bases and J 9 bases, with 12 bases left between them. Germline V CDR1 and CDR2: ENHRY, SYGVKD. CDR3 in DNA: TGTGCCATCAGTGAGTCTCAGGTTTCGGGGCCCCAGCATTTT. Encoded protein: CAISESQVSGPQHF.

The rearrangement joins TRBV27 to TRBJ2-3; 14 bases match TRBD2. J was trimmed by 6 bases and V by 6 bases; bases with no gene match: 5. The CDR3 totals 15 residues. From germline, CDR1 is MNHEY and CDR2 SMNVEV (reference sequence). CDR3 in DNA: TGTGCCAGCAGACCCGGGACTAGCGGGAGTGATACGCAGTATTTT. It specifies CASRPGTSGSDTQYF.

The chain recombines TRBV6-6 with TRBJ2-2, with D maybe TRBD2 (6 bases). This CDR3 contains 14 residues. Deletions cut 7 bases from V and 4 bases from J, with 13 bases between. CDR1 is MNHNY and CDR2 is SVGAGI in the germline V gene (reference sequence). The CDR3 DNA is TGTGCCAGCATCCCGGGGGTTGGCACCGGGGAGCTGTTTTTT. Translated: CASIPGVGTGELFF.

The chain uses TRBV15 and TRBJ2-5; D is possibly TRBD1 or TRBD2 (7 bases each). The CDR3 is 15 residues long. Trimming left V 4 bases short and J 5 bases short, with 17 bases between. CDR1 and CDR2 from the germline V gene are LNHNV and YYDKDF (reference sequence). This CDR3 is CATSTGGRGLETQYF. CDR3 DNA sequence: TGTGCCACCAGCACCGGAGGGAGGGGGCTGGAGACCCAGTACTTC.

The chain recombines TRBV27 with TRBJ2-7; 10 nucleotides match TRBD2. This CDR3 contains 14 residues. In germline, CDR1 is MNHEY, CDR2 SMNVEV (reference sequence). The V gene end was trimmed by 5 bases and the J gene end by 3 bases; junction bases not matched to a gene: 4. The DNA for the CDR3 is TGTGCCAGCAGTCGGACTAGCGGAAGCTACGAGCAGTACTTC. Protein product: CASSRTSGSYEQYF.

The chain employs TRBV9 and TRBJ1-2, with D possibly matching TRBD1 (5 bases). CDR1 is SGDLS, CDR2 YYNGEE, per germline. CDR3 length: 14 residues. Trimming shortened V by 0 bases and J by 7 bases, and 13 bases separated the two germline ends. CDR3 loop: CASSVGDGLGGYTF. CDR3 DNA sequence: TGTGCCAGCAGCGTAGGGGACGGTCTGGGTGGCTACACCTTC.

V gene TRBV11-3 combines with J gene TRBJ1-1; D possibly corresponds to TRBD1 (6 bases). The CDR3 length is 13 residues. The V end was cut by 6 bases, the J end by 4 bases, with 12 bases between. CDR1 and CDR2 (germline): SGHNT, YENEEA. Written as DNA, the CDR3 is TGTGCCAGCAGTTTGCAGGGGTCCACTGAAGCTTTCTTT. Translated: CASSLQGSTEAFF.

The CDR3 loop reads CASSRDRSSNEQFF. The CDR3 DNA is TGTGCCAGTTCTCGGGACAGGTCTAGCAATGAGCAGTTCTTC. This rearrangement joins TRBV11-3 to TRBJ2-1, with 8 positions matching TRBD1. CDR3 length: 14 residues. The germline V gene encodes CDR1 SGHNT and CDR2 YENEEA. V was pared by 9 bases and J by 6 bases, with 10 bases of the junction left unmatched.

The chain is built from TRBV30 and TRBJ1-5, with D perhaps matching TRBD1 (5 bases). V shed 2 bases and J shed 0 bases, with 17 bases lying between them. Per the germline V gene, CDR1 is GTSNPN and CDR2 is SVGIG (reference sequence). This CDR3 contains 17 residues. CDR3 region: CAWSIGQGISSNQPQHF. In nucleotides, the CDR3 is TGTGCCTGGAGTATCGGCCAGGGCATCTCTAGCAATCAGCCCCAGCATTTT.

The chain has TRBV28 and TRBJ1-2, with unresolved D. Per the germline V gene, CDR1 is MDHEN and CDR2 is SYDVKM. The CDR3 runs to 15 residues. With 7 bases removed from V and 6 bases from J, the gap between germline ends came to 21 bases. In nucleotides, the CDR3 is TGTGCCAGCACCCAGGTCAGTCCCTCCTCAAATGGCTACACCTTC. Its translation: CASTQVSPSSNGYTF.